The rows below give T cell receptor beta chains drawn from one sample of a study of shared clonotypes between healthy human individuals. The assay was immunoSEQ multiplex PCR, and TCRdb's table has in-frame clones only and misses some. This table holds just over 2,000,000 clones, roughly 96% found once. Sequenced material: naive CD4+ T cells sorted from blood. The origin of the receptors is a man aged 18 to 29 in good health. The CDR3 runs from the conserved cysteine through the conserved F or W. The order of the fields is CDR3 length, J gene, D gene, clone size, V gene, CDR3 protein, CDR3 DNA. The D gene is left open where the match is weak. Size tells how often a clone was seen (once, few, many) or the class of an expanded clone, and some rows leave it out.

>18|TRBJ2-1|TRBD2|.|TRBV7-2
CASSFETSGKRGYNEQFF
TGTGCCAGCAGCTTCGAGACTAGCGGAAAGAGAGGGTACAATGAGCAGTTCTTC
>14|TRBJ1-2|.|.|TRBV21-1
CASQYAQPSYGYTF
TGTGCCAGCCAGTACGCACAGCCTTCCTATGGCTACACCTTC
>15|TRBJ2-1|TRBD2|.|TRBV10-3
CAISEAGGTYNEQFF
TGTGCCATCAGTGAGGCGGGAGGAACCTACAATGAGCAGTTCTTC
>11|TRBJ2-7|.|.|TRBV28
CASGGRYEQYF
TGTGCCTCGGGGGGCAGGTACGAGCAGTACTTC
>16|TRBJ2-3|TRBD2|.|TRBV7-8
CASSPRGSGIPDTQYF
TGTGCCAGCAGTCCCCGCGGTAGCGGGATCCCAGATACGCAGTATTTT
>14|TRBJ1-6|TRBD1|.|TRBV6-5
CASRTGVSNSPLHF
TGTGCCAGCAGGACAGGGGTTAGCAATTCACCCCTCCACTTT
>15|TRBJ2-1|.|.|TRBV5-1
CASSLGQGPHNEQFF
TGCGCCAGCAGCTTGGGCCAGGGGCCTCACAATGAGCAGTTCTTC
>15|TRBJ1-1|TRBD1|.|TRBV4-1
CASSQDPDRNTEVFF
TGCGCCAGCAGCCAAGATCCGGACAGGAACACTGAAGTTTTCTTT
>11|TRBJ1-4|.|.|TRBV30
CAWRRNEKLFF
TGTGCCTGGAGGAGGAATGAAAAACTGTTTTTT
>15|TRBJ1-1|.|.|TRBV5-1
CASSLVGGAEAEAFF
TGCGCCAGCAGCTTGGTGGGGGGCGCGGAGGCTGAAGCTTTCTTT
>11|TRBJ1-1|.|.|TRBV6-5
CASGERDEAFF
TGTGCCAGCGGGGAAAGGGATGAAGCTTTCTTT
>12|TRBJ2-3|.|.|TRBV28
CASSFLPDTQYF
TGTGCCAGCAGTTTCCTCCCCGATACGCAGTATTTT
>14|TRBJ2-1|.|.|TRBV6-5
CASSYSNSYNEQFF
TGTGCCAGCAGTTACTCGAACAGTTACAATGAGCAGTTCTTC
>14|TRBJ2-7|.|.|TRBV7-2
CASSLAVRQDEQYF
TGTGCCAGCAGCTTAGCCGTCAGACAGGACGAGCAGTACTTC
>17|TRBJ2-5|.|.|TRBV7-8
CASSLAYGQGELETQYF
TGTGCCAGCAGCTTAGCGTATGGCCAGGGAGAATTGGAGACCCAGTACTTC
>15|TRBJ2-2|.|.|TRBV28
CASSLWRGLAGELFF
TGTGCCAGCAGTTTGTGGAGGGGGCTCGCCGGGGAGCTGTTTTTT
>13|TRBJ1-1|.|.|TRBV19
CASSMRRNTEAFF
TGTGCCAGTAGTATGAGACGAAACACTGAAGCTTTCTTT
>15|TRBJ1-5|.|.|TRBV19
CASSIDRQINQPQHF
TGTGCCAGTAGTATAGATCGCCAGATCAATCAGCCCCAGCATTTT
>14|TRBJ2-7|TRBD1|once|TRBV11-2
CASSPGQGSYEQYF
TGTGCCAGCAGCCCCGGACAGGGCTCCTACGAGCAGTACTTC
>16|TRBJ2-2|TRBD1|.|TRBV12-5
CASGPGTGGTTGELFF
TGTGCTAGTGGTCCCGGGACAGGGGGGACCACCGGGGAGCTGTTTTTT
>14|TRBJ1-1|TRBD1|once|TRBV7-8
CASSQGQGHTEAFF
TGTGCCAGCAGCCAAGGACAGGGCCACACTGAAGCTTTCTTT
>15|TRBJ2-5|TRBD2|once|TRBV11-2
CASSLRRGGRETQYF
TGTGCCAGCAGCTTAAGGCGGGGGGGCCGGGAGACCCAGTACTTC
>13|TRBJ2-2|.|.|TRBV29-1
CSVDTGNTGELFF
TGCAGCGTTGATACAGGGAACACCGGGGAGCTGTTTTTT
>12|TRBJ2-2|.|.|TRBV30
CAWSRGSGELFF
TGTGCCTGGAGTAGGGGGTCCGGGGAGCTGTTTTTT
>15|TRBJ1-5|.|.|TRBV28
CASSFPGTSNQPQHF
TGTGCCAGCAGTTTCCCTGGAACTAGCAATCAGCCCCAGCATTTT
>15|TRBJ2-7|.|once|TRBV5-4
CASSSPGAASWEQYF
TGTGCCAGCAGCTCCCCCGGGGCGGCCTCCTGGGAGCAGTACTTC
>12|TRBJ1-2|.|.|TRBV6-5
CASSNSRYGYTF
TGTGCCAGCAGCAATTCCCGCTATGGCTACACCTTC
>15|TRBJ1-5|TRBD1|.|TRBV5-6
CASSLGTGANQPQHF
TGTGCCAGCAGCTTGGGGACAGGGGCCAATCAGCCCCAGCATTTT
>14|TRBJ1-2|TRBD1|.|TRBV11-2
CASSFGQGHYGYTF
TGTGCCAGCAGCTTTGGACAGGGGCATTATGGCTACACCTTC